This TCR beta chain was retrieved from a study of blood T cell repertoires in COVID-19. For the study at large: Some COVID-19 samples were acute and others convalescent; all came from the United States, Italy and Spain. From T cells, B-cell-depleted T cells, or PBMCs came the material, which was cDNA or gDNA.

Per the study methods: Amplification from reference gene primers served as the basis for estimated nucleated cell counts. Assay: immunoSEQ multiplex PCR; the TCRdb copy retains only in-frame clones and omits some. V, J and clone size derive from that table, while D and trimming were established from the DNA sequence. Among some 150,000 clones, just over 85% were seen once, and the ten largest hold around 3.5%. Germline values: CDR1 MNHEY, CDR2 SMNVEV (reference sequence). Trimming pared 0 bases from V and 7 bases from J, leaving 10 bases between. This CDR3 comprises 14 residues. The source material was peripheral blood. The TCR sequence derives from a man in his 70s with acute or convalescent COVID-19. The V and J genes are TRBV27 and TRBJ2-1; possible D gene TRBD1, 6 bases. CDR3 bases: TGTGCCAGCAGTTTATCCAGGGGTTGGAATGAGCAGTTCTTC. Protein product: CASSLSRGWNEQFF.